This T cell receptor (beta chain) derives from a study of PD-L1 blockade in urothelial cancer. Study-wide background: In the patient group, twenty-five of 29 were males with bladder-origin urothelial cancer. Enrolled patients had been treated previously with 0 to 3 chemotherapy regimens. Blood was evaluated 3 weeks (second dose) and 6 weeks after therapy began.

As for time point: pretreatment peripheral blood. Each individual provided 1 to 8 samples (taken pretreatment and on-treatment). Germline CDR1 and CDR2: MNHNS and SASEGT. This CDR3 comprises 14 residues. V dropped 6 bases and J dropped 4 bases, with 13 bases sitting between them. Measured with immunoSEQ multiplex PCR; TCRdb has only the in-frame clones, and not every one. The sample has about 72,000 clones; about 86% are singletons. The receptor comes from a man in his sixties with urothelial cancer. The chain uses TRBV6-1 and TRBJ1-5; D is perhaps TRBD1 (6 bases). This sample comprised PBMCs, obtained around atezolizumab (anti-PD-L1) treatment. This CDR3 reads CASSPRGGNQPQHF. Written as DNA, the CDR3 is TGTGCCAGCAGCCCCAGGGGAGGGAATCAGCCCCAGCATTTT.